This T cell receptor (beta chain) originates from a study of breast tumors, draining lymph nodes, adjacent tissues. Whole-study findings and limits: Compared with basal-like, luminal-like tumors shared significantly more repertoire with nontumor tissue. That most tumor T cells come from lymph nodes remained unproven. Data fit most tumor T cells coming from lymph node, expanding in tumor. Tumor repertoires ranked between lymph nodes and nontumor tissue in diversity, with V and J gene preferences.

This clonotype was detected ten times or more. Its antigen is not identified. TCRdb independently ran MiXCR on the multiplex PCR reads; one entry per CDR3 protein. The table includes under 350,000 distinct CDR3 sequences, 30% to 35% detected once. Axillary draining lymph nodes of breast cancer patients supplied the node samples. The CDR3 has 15 residues. Trimming removed 0 bases at V and 2 bases at J, with 9 bases between. CDR1 and CDR2 (germline): LGHNA, YSLEER. The source material was axillary lymph node tissue. The V and J genes are TRBV4-3 and TRBJ2-3; D remains unclear. This receptor was identified in a female donor with breast cancer. Some clones in this sample may be carry-over from other donors' samples. The chain's CDR3 is CASSQEGRPTDTQYF. DNA of the CDR3: TGCGCCAGCAGCCAAGAAGGGCGGCCCACAGATACGCAGTATTTT.